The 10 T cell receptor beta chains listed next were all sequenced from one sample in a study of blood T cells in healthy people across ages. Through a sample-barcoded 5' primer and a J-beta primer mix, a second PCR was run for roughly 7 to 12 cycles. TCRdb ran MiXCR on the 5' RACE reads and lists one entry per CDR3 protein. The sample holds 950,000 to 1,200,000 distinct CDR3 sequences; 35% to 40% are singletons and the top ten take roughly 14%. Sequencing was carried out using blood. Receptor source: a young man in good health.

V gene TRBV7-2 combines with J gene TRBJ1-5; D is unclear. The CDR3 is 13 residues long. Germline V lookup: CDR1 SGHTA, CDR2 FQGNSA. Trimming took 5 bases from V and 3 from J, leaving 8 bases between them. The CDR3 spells CASSVQDNQPQHF. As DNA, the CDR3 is TGTGCCAGCAGCGTTCAGGACAATCAGCCCCAGCATTTT.

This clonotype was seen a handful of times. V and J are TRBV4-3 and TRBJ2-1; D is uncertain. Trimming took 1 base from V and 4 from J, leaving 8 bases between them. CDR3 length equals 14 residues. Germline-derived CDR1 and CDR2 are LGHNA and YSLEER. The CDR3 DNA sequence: TGCGCCAGCAGCCAAGGGGTAGAGTACAATGAGCAGTTCTTC. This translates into CASSQGVEYNEQFF.

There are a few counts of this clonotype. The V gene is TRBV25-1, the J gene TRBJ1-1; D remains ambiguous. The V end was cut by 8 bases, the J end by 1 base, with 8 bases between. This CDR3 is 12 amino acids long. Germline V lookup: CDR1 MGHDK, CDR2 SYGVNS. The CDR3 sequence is CASRRENTEAFF. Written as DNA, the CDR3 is TGTGCCAGCCGGCGGGAGAACACTGAAGCTTTCTTT.

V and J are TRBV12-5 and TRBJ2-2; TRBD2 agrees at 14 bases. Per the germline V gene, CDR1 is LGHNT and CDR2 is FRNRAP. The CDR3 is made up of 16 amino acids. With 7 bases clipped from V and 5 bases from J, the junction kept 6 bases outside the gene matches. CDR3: CASVGTSGGRTGELFF. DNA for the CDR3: TGTGCTAGTGTCGGGACTAGCGGGGGTAGGACCGGGGAGCTGTTTTTT.

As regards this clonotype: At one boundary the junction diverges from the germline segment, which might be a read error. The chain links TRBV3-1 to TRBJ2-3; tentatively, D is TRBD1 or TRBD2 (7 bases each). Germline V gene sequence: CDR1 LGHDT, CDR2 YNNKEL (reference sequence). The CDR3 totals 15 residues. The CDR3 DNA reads TGTACCAGCAGACGGACTAGGGGGCCCACAGATACGCAGTATTTT. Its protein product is CTSRRTRGPTDTQYF.

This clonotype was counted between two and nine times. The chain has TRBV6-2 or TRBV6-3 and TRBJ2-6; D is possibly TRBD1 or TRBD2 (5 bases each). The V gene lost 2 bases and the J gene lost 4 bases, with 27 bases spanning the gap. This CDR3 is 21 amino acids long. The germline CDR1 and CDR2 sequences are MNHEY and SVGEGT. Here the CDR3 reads CASSYGLGRGRILPGANVLTF. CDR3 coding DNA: TGTGCCAGCAGTTACGGTTTAGGCCGGGGACGGATCCTTCCCGGGGCCAACGTCCTGACTTTC.

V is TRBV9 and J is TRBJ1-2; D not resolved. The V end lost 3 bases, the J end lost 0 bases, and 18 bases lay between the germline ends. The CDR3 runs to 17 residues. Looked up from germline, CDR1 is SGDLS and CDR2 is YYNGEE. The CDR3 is CASSDGGDELTNYGYTF. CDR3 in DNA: TGTGCCAGCAGCGACGGTGGAGACGAACTAACTAACTATGGCTACACCTTC.

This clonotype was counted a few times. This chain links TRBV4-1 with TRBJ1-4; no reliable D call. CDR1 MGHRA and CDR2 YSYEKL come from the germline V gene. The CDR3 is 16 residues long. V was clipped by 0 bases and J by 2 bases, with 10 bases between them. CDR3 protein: CASSQDRQSTNEKLFF. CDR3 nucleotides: TGCGCCAGCAGCCAAGATCGGCAGTCCACTAATGAAAAACTGTTTTTT.

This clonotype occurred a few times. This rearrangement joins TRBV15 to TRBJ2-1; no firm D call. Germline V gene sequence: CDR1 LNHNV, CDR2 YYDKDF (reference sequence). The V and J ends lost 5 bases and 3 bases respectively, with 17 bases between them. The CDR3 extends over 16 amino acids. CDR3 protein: CATSVRASADYNEQFF. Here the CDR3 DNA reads TGTGCCACCAGCGTAAGGGCCTCCGCGGACTACAATGAGCAGTTCTTC.

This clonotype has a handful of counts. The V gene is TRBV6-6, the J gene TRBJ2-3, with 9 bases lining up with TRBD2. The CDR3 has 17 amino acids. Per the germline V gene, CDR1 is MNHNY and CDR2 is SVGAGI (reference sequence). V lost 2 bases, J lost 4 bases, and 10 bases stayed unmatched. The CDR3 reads CASSYGRGGASADTQYF. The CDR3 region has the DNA TGTGCCAGCAGTTACGGACGCGGGGGGGCCTCTGCAGATACGCAGTATTTT.